The next 13 T cell receptor beta chains were all read from a single sample in a study of CD8 T cells in Susac syndrome. The RNA input was roughly 0.45 to 1 ug, and it was reverse transcribed with random hexamers. TCRdb re-analysed the immunoSEQ multiplex PCR reads in MiXCR, keeping a single row per CDR3 protein. The sample lists tens of thousands of distinct CDR3 sequences; 91% were seen once. Material for sequencing was CD8+ T cells from PBMCs. These TCRs come from a human donor with multiple sclerosis.

The chain recombines TRBV12-3 or TRBV12-4 with TRBJ2-7, with D perhaps given as TRBD1 or TRBD2 (5 bases each). Trimming stripped 4 bases from V and 7 bases from J, with 14 bases between. CDR3 length: 13 amino acids. DNA for the CDR3: TGTGCCAGCAGTTGGGGGACGCCGTGGGAGCAGTACTTC. This sequence encodes CASSWGTPWEQYF.

This chain uses TRBV29-1 with TRBJ2-5; the match to TRBD2 covers 11 bases. The trim removed 0 bases at V and 5 bases at J, leaving 5 bases unmatched. CDR3 length equals 15 residues. CDR1 is SQVTM and CDR2 is ANQGSEA in the germline V gene. The CDR3 is CSVEDQGLAGETQYF. Here the CDR3 DNA reads TGCAGCGTTGAAGATCAAGGACTAGCGGGTGAGACCCAGTACTTC.

The chain carries TRBV19 and TRBJ2-7; TRBD2 matches at 9 bases. The length of the CDR3 is 15 residues. The germline V gene encodes CDR1 LNHDA and CDR2 SQIVND (reference sequence). The V and J ends lost 6 bases and 2 bases, in that order; junction bases with no gene match: 8. CDR3 amino acids: CASRFGASGTYEQYF. As DNA, the CDR3 is TGTGCCAGTAGGTTTGGGGCTAGCGGGACCTACGAGCAGTACTTC.

The V and J genes are TRBV11-2 and TRBJ2-2; TRBD1 matches at 9 bases. The germline V gene encodes CDR1 SGHAT and CDR2 FQNNGV. CDR3 size: 18 residues. V trimming: 0 bases; J trimming: 6 bases; junction bases outside the gene matches: 11. CDR3 residues: CASSLEPRQWTGAGELFF. The CDR3 DNA reads as TGTGCCAGCAGCTTAGAGCCCCGACAATGGACAGGGGCCGGGGAGCTGTTTTTT.

The rearrangement joins TRBV4-3 to TRBJ2-7; D not certain. Germline assignment: CDR1 LGHNA and CDR2 YSLEER. V lost 0 bases and J 0 bases, leaving 9 bases between the germline ends. CDR3 length equals 15 residues. In DNA form, the CDR3 reads TGCGCCAGCAGCCAAGATCCGTTGCCCTCCTACGAGCAGTACTTC. Its translation is CASSQDPLPSYEQYF.

The V call is TRBV27, the J call TRBJ1-5; 10 bases are a match to TRBD1. The ends lost 6 bases at V and 8 bases at J; junction bases unmatched: 7. CDR1 and CDR2 (germline): MNHEY, SMNVEV (reference sequence). The CDR3 is 14 residues long. The CDR3 nucleotides read TGTGCCAGCAGCCCCGGGACAGGGGTTGAGCCCCAGCATTTT. Amino acids: CASSPGTGVEPQHF.

The chain is built from TRBV19 and TRBJ2-7; TRBD2 matches 11 bases. This CDR3 is 15 amino acids long. V was clipped by 4 bases and J by 0 bases; unmatched bases: 2. Germline V lookup: CDR1 LNHDA, CDR2 SQIVND (reference sequence). The CDR3 region has the DNA TGTGCCAGTAGTAATAGCGGGAGGGACTCCTACGAGCAGTACTTC. Translation gives CASSNSGRDSYEQYF.

The V gene is TRBV27, the J gene TRBJ2-7; 9 bases match TRBD1. The CDR3 is made up of 16 amino acids. Germline CDR1 MNHEY, CDR2 SMNVEV (reference sequence). Trimming took 5 bases from V and 3 from J; bases not matched to a gene: 11. The CDR3 region has the DNA TGTGCCAGCAGTGGCGTCGGACAGGGGAATCGCTACGAGCAGTACTTC. Translation gives CASSGVGQGNRYEQYF.

This chain connects TRBV27 to TRBJ2-1, with 9 bases that match TRBD1. Germline CDR1 and CDR2: MNHEY and SMNVEV (reference sequence). CDR3 length equals 16 residues. After removal of 7 bases from V and 6 bases from J, the junction contained 13 bases not matched to a gene. This CDR3 reads CASTRGGQGTGNEQFF. DNA for the CDR3: TGTGCCAGCACCCGAGGTGGACAGGGGACAGGCAATGAGCAGTTCTTC.

The chain links TRBV5-6 to TRBJ2-7; the D gene is possibly TRBD2 (6 bases). Germline V lookup: CDR1 SGHDT, CDR2 YYEEEE. Trimming pared 3 bases from V and 3 bases from J, leaving 13 bases between. The CDR3 has 14 residues. CDR3 residues: CASSSLALHYEQYF. CDR3 coding DNA: TGTGCCAGCAGCTCACTAGCCCTTCACTACGAGCAGTACTTC.

The chain joins TRBV7-2 to TRBJ2-3; TRBD1 agrees at 8 bases. Trimming removed 4 bases from V and 1 base from J; junction bases left unmatched: 1. This CDR3 has 14 amino acids. CDR1 SGHTA and CDR2 FQGNSA come from the germline V gene. CDR3 bases: TGTGCCAGCAGCTGGGGACAGGGCACAGATACGCAGTATTTT. This encodes CASSWGQGTDTQYF.

The chain carries TRBV13 and TRBJ2-2, with D hard to call. The V gene's germline CDR1 is PRHDT and CDR2 FYEKMQ (reference sequence). V shed 11 bases and J shed 3 bases, with 10 bases lying between them. The CDR3 has 12 residues. In DNA form, the CDR3 reads TGTGCCTCCTCTCCGGACACCGGGGAGCTGTTTTTT. It yields the protein CASSPDTGELFF.

The chain recombines TRBV29-1 with TRBJ2-5, with D perhaps matching TRBD1 (6 bases). The CDR3 consists of 12 residues. Trimming removed 7 bases from V and 5 bases from J, with 14 bases in between. Germline V CDR1 and CDR2: SQVTM, ANQGSEA. Here the CDR3 DNA reads TGCAGCGGTACAGGGTTGGGGGAGACCCAGTACTTC. Translated, it gives CSGTGLGETQYF. The full variable domain, rest sourced from reference TRBV29-1 and TRBJ2-5, is SAVISQKPSRDICQRGTSLTIQCQVDSQVTMMFWYRQQPGQSLTLIATANQGSEATYESGFVIDKFPISRPNLTFSTLTVSNMSPEDSSIYLCSGTGLGETQYFGPGTRLLVL.